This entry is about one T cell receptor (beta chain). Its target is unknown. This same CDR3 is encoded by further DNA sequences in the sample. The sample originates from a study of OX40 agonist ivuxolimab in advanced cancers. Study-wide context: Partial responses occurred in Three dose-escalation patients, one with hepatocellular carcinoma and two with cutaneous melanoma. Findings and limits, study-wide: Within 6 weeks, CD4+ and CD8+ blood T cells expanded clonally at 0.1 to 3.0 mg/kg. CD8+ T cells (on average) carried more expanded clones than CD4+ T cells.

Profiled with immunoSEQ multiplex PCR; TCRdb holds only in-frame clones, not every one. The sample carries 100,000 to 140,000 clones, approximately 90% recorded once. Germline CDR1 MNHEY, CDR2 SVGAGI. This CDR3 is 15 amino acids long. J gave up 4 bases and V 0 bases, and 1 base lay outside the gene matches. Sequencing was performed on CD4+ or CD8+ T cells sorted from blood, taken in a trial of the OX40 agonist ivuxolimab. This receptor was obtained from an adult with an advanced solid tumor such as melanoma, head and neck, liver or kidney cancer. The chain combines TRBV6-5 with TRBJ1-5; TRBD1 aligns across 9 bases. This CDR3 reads CASSYSGTGNQPQHF. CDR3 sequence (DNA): TGTGCCAGCAGTTACTCCGGGACAGGGAATCAGCCCCAGCATTTT.